A single sample gave rise to the 21 T cell receptor beta chains below, sequenced in a study of tumor-infiltrating lymphocytes in primary liver carcinoma. Co-extracting RNA and DNA was done with about 20-34 mg of unsorted bulk tissue as input. A primer in the constant region served to generate TCR beta cDNA from roughly 520 ng of total RNA. A slightly modified ARM-PCR protocol with three nested multiplex PCR rounds produced these TCR beta libraries. TRBV1-TRBV30 forward and Cbeta reverse primers drove the first two roughly 10-cycle rounds. MiXCR, run by TCRdb on the multiplex PCR reads, gives a single entry per CDR3 protein. The sample includes 95,000 to 100,000 distinct CDR3 sequences, approximately 70% of them seen just once. Sequencing input: liver tumor tissue from sampling region 2. Documented subset: tumor region T2, inferior pole. The origin of the receptors is an older woman with primary liver carcinoma and hepatitis B virus infection.

Comments on this clonotype: Possible read error: a much larger clone is one base away. The chain is built from TRBV7-9 and TRBJ2-3; tentative D call: TRBD1 (6 bases). Trimming pared 2 bases from V and 3 bases from J, leaving 18 bases between. CDR1 and CDR2 from the germline V gene are SEHNR and FQNEAQ (reference sequence). The CDR3 spans 17 residues. This CDR3 is CASSLQVRTVATDTQYF. The DNA for the CDR3 is TGTGCCAGCAGCTTACAAGTTAGGACAGTGGCAACAGATACGCAGTATTTT.

This clonotype was counted many times. The rearrangement joins TRBV6-6 to TRBJ2-3; 11 nucleotides line up with TRBD1. The CDR3 length is 14 residues. The J segment lost 5 bases and the V segment lost 2 bases, leaving 0 bases of the junction unmatched. Germline-derived CDR1 and CDR2 are MNHNY and SVGAGI (reference sequence). This CDR3 reads CASSYGTGGDTQYF. The CDR3 DNA follows: TGTGCCAGCAGTTACGGGACAGGGGGAGATACGCAGTATTTT.

This clonotype ranks as medium-sized (0.01 to 0.1%). This rearrangement joins TRBV11-2 to TRBJ2-3; a weak D match, TRBD1 (6 bases). V lost 1 base and J lost 2, with 10 bases in between. Germline values: CDR1 SGHAT, CDR2 FQNNGV. The CDR3 has 15 residues. The CDR3 protein is CASSLVGHHTDTQYF. CDR3 DNA sequence: TGTGCCAGCAGCTTAGTGGGACACCACACAGATACGCAGTATTTT.

This clonotype came up once. The junction shows a germline mismatch at one end, possibly a read error. The genes are TRBV12-3 or TRBV12-4 and TRBJ1-2, with no clear D. The CDR3 has 12 amino acids. CDR3 amino acids: CANSFPEDGYTF. CDR3 nucleotides: TGTGCCAACAGTTTCCCCGAGGATGGCTACACCTTC.

Details on this clonotype: The conserved phenylalanine or tryptophan is not found at the CDR3 terminus, so this likely reflects a read error. J is TRBJ2-1 and V is TRBV11-2; the D is unclear. The germline CDR1 and CDR2 sequences are SGHAT and FQNNGV. The CDR3 sequence is 17 residues long. CDR3 in DNA: TGTGACAGCAGCTTAGATACCAGGAGTTTTTCCTACAATGAGCAGTTCCTC. Its translation: CDSSLDTRSFSYNEQFL.

As for this clonotype: This may arise from a read error, as a much more abundant clone is one base away. This sequence joins TRBV19 and TRBJ1-5; D is uncertain. The V gene lost 0 bases and the J gene lost 3 bases, with 9 bases spanning the gap. The CDR3 length is 15 residues. Germline lookup yields CDR1 LNHDA and CDR2 SQIVND (reference sequence). This chain's CDR3 is CASSIDSRVNQPQHF. The DNA for the CDR3 is TGTGCCAGTAGTATAGACAGCCGGGTCAATCAGCCCCAGCATTTT.

The CDR3 region has the DNA TGTGTCGGCAGCTTAGATCCGATCAGGGTGCTGCGCTATGGCTACACCTTC. Protein: CVGSLDPIRVLRYGYTF. This chain connects TRBV11-2 to TRBJ1-2; D perhaps matches TRBD1 (5 bases). Germline V CDR1 and CDR2: SGHAT, FQNNGV. CDR3 size: 17 residues.

The chain is built from TRBV28 and TRBJ2-1, with 8 positions matching TRBD1. CDR1 is MDHEN, CDR2 SYDVKM, per germline. CDR3 length: 16 amino acids. The trim removed 8 bases at V and 4 bases at J, leaving 13 bases unmatched. CDR3 sequence: CASGFSGTGLYNEQFF. For the CDR3, the DNA is TGTGCCAGCGGATTCTCCGGGACAGGCCTTTACAATGAGCAGTTCTTC.

The chain employs TRBV7-9 and TRBJ2-2; TRBD2 is a possible D gene (5 bases). The CDR3 is 16 amino acids. V dropped 5 bases and J dropped 1 base, with 14 bases sitting between them. Germline lookup yields CDR1 SEHNR and CDR2 FQNEAQ (reference sequence). The CDR3 DNA sequence: TGTGCCAGCAGCCCAGGTGTACTAGTGAACACCGGGGAGCTGTTTTTT. It encodes CASSPGVLVNTGELFF.

The sample holds many counts of this clonotype. The rearrangement joins TRBV12-3 or TRBV12-4 to TRBJ2-1, with 8 bases aligning to TRBD2. Trimming cost V 3 bases and J 9 bases; bases outside gene matches: 10. CDR3 length equals 15 residues. The CDR3 region is CASSFGDGLASEQFF. The CDR3 nucleotides read TGTGCCAGCAGTTTCGGGGATGGACTAGCATCTGAGCAGTTCTTC.

With respect to this clonotype: A read error is likely, as this CDR3 ends without the conserved phenylalanine or tryptophan. This sequence joins TRBV5-6 and TRBJ2-7; 7 bases are shared with TRBD2. Germline V gene lookup returns CDR1 SGHDT and CDR2 YYEEEE. The CDR3 has 15 residues. CDR3 DNA: TGTGGCAGCAGCTCCCGGATAGCGGGTTCCTACGAGCAGTACTAC. Translating it yields CGSSSRIAGSYEQYY.

About this clonotype: The CDR3 ends on some other residue instead of the conserved phenylalanine or tryptophan, so this is likely a read error. V usage is TRBV11-2 and J usage is TRBJ1-6, with D unresolved. Germline V gene sequence: CDR1 SGHAT, CDR2 FQNNGV. The length of the CDR3 is 15 residues. V was shortened by 0 bases and J by 14 bases, with 17 bases between the two germline ends. CDR3 DNA sequence: TGTGCCAGCAGCTTAGAAGTGGCGGCTATCTCATCCCTCCACTTG. This encodes CASSLEVAAISSLHL.

Notes on this clonotype: One end of the junction does not line up with germline, which may come from a read error. This chain connects TRBV6-1 to TRBJ2-1; TRBD1 matches 8 bases. Germline CDR1 reads MNHNS; CDR2 reads SASEGT. This CDR3 has 15 residues. The CDR3 DNA is TGTACCAGCAACCTGGACAGGGCAGGTGCGAAAGAGCAGTTCTTC. Its translation is CTSNLDRAGAKEQFF.

The V and J genes are TRBV5-4 and TRBJ2-3, with 11 nucleotides matching TRBD2. The germline gives CDR1 SGHNT, CDR2 YYREEE (reference sequence). With V trimmed by 6 bases and J by 1 base, 7 bases remained unmatched. The CDR3 is 16 amino acids. CDR3 sequence: CASNSGTSGRTDTQYF. CDR3 bases: TGTGCCAGCAACTCCGGGACTAGCGGACGCACAGATACGCAGTATTTT.

The rearrangement links TRBV25-1 to TRBJ2-1, with TRBD2 as a possible D gene (7 bases). The germline V gene encodes CDR1 MGHDK and CDR2 SYGVNS. The CDR3 is 15 amino acids. V lost 2 bases to trimming and J lost 7 bases, with 15 bases between them. CDR3 bases: TGTGCCAGCAGTGAAGGGAGGGGAAGGGGGAATGAGCAGTTCTTC. Encoded protein: CASSEGRGRGNEQFF.

For this clonotype: The conserved closing phenylalanine or tryptophan is absent in this CDR3, likely reflecting a read error. The V gene is TRBV29-1, the J gene TRBJ2-5; 7 nucleotides align to TRBD1. Trimming cost V 5 bases and J 0 bases; bases outside gene matches: 9. CDR1 and CDR2 (germline): SQVTM, ANQGSEA. CDR3 length equals 15 residues. The CDR3 bases are TGCAGCGTTAAAGGCCCAACAGGGGACCAAGAGACCCAGTACATC. It specifies CSVKGPTGDQETQYI.

As regards this clonotype: A much bigger clone sits one base away, suggesting this may be a read error. The chain is built from TRBV5-1 and TRBJ2-1; tentative D call: TRBD2 (7 bases). The CDR3 sequence is 16 residues long. Germline assignment: CDR1 SGHRS and CDR2 YFSETQ. The CDR3 DNA reads as TGCGCCAGCAGCTTGGTCAGCGGGACAATTGACAATGAGCAGCTCTTC. Its translation is CASSLVSGTIDNEQLF.

V gene TRBV6-5 combines with J gene TRBJ2-7; tentatively, D is TRBD2 (5 bases). The CDR3 totals 17 residues. Trimming pared 2 bases from V and 3 bases from J, leaving 20 bases between. CDR1 and CDR2 (germline): MNHEY, SVGAGI. The CDR3: CASSYEPPHEGVYEQYF. CDR3 DNA: TGTGCCAGCAGTTACGAACCACCCCACGAGGGAGTCTACGAGCAGTACTTC.

Worth noting for this clonotype: A clone one base away is much larger, so this may be a read error. The chain carries TRBV28 and TRBJ2-2; the D is unclear. CDR1 is MDHEN, CDR2 SYDVKM, per germline. The CDR3 covers 15 residues. The CDR3 region is CANSLGPVDTGELFF. For the CDR3, the DNA is TGTGCCAACAGTTTAGGGCCAGTCGACACCGGGGAGCTGTTTTTT.

Comment on this clonotype: At one boundary the junction diverges from the germline segment, which might be a read error. The gene calls are TRBV11-3 and TRBJ2-1, with D possibly matching TRBD2 (5 bases). The CDR3 is made up of 17 amino acids. CDR1 is SGHNT, CDR2 YENEEA, per germline. DNA of the CDR3: TGTGCCAGCAGCTTAGGTCTTGGGGAGTGGGGTTTCGATGAGCGGTTCTTC. Amino acids: CASSLGLGEWGFDERFF.

This clonotype was seen a handful of times. This rearrangement joins TRBV7-9 to TRBJ2-5; D may be TRBD1 (5 bases). Trimming shortened V by 1 base and J by 5 bases, and 14 bases separated the two germline ends. Germline V lookup: CDR1 SEHNR, CDR2 FQNEAQ (reference sequence). The CDR3 consists of 15 residues. The CDR3 DNA follows: TGTGCCAGCAGCTTAGACTCTCCGAAGGGGGAGACCCAGTACTTC. This gives the protein CASSLDSPKGETQYF.